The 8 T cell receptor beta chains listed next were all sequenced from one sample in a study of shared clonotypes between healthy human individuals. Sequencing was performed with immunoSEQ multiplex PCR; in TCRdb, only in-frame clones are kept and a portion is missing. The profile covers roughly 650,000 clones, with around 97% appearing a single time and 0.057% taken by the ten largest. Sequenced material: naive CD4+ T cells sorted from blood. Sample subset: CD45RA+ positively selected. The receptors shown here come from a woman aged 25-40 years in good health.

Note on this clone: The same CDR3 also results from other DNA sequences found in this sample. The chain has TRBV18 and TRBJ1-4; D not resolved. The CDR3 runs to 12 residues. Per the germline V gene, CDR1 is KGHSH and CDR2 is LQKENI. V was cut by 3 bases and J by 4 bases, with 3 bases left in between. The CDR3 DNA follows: TGTGCCAGCTCACCCTATAATGAAAAACTGTTTTTT. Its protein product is CASSPYNEKLFF.

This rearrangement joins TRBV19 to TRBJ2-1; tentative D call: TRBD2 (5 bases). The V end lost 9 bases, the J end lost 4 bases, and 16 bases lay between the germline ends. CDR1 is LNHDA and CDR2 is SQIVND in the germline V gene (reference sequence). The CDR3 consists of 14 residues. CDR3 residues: CASEEVAGYNEQFF. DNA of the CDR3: TGTGCCAGCGAGGAGGTGGCAGGTTACAATGAGCAGTTCTTC.

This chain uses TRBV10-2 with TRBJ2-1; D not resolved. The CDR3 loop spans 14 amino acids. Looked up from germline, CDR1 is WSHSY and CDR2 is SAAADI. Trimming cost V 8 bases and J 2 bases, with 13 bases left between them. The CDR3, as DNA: TGCGCCAGCGGCCCGCCGAGGACCTACAATGAGCAGTTCTTC. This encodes CASGPPRTYNEQFF.

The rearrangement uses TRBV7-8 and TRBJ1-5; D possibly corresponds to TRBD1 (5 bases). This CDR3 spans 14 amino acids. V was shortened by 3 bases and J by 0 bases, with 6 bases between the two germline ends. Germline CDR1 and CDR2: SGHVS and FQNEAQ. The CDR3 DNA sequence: TGTGCCAGCAGCTTGACAGATAGCAATCAGCCCCAGCATTTT. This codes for CASSLTDSNQPQHF. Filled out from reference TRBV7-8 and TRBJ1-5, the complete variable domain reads GAGVSQSPRYKVAKRGQDVALRCDPISGHVSLFWYQQALGQGPEFLTYFQNEAQLDKSGLPSDRFFAERPEGSVSTLKIQRTQQEDSAVYLCASSLTDSNQPQHFGDGTRLSIL.

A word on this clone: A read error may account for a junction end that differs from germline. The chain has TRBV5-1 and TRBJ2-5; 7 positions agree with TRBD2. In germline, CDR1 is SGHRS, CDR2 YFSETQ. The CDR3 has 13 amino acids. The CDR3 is CASSWLAEETRYF. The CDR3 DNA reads TGCGCCAGCAGCTGGCTAGCGGAAGAGACCCGGTACTTC.

CDR3 in amino acids: CASSPGGTKTDNEKLFF. In DNA, the CDR3 is TGTGCCAGCAGCCCCGGTGGGACTAAGACGGACAATGAAAAACTGTTTTTT. The chain couples TRBV5-4 to TRBJ1-4; tentatively, D is TRBD1 (5 bases). The length of the CDR3 is 17 residues. Germline CDR1 is SGHNT and CDR2 is YYREEE (reference sequence). V was cut by 4 bases and J by 5 bases, with 21 bases left in between.

The CDR3 nucleotides read TGTGCCAGCAGGACTAGCAACACCTACGAGCAGTACTTC. It is translated as CASRTSNTYEQYF. The rearrangement joins TRBV27 to TRBJ2-7; 7 positions match TRBD2. V was pared by 6 bases and J by 2 bases, with 4 bases of the junction left unmatched. Germline CDR1 reads MNHEY; CDR2 reads SMNVEV (reference sequence). This CDR3 spans 13 amino acids.

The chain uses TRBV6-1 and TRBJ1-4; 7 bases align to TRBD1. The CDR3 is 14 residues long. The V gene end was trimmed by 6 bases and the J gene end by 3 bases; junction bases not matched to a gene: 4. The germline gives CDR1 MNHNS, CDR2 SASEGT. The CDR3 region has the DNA TGTGCCAGCAGGCCCACAGGGGCTAATGAAAAACTGTTTTTT. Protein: CASRPTGANEKLFF.